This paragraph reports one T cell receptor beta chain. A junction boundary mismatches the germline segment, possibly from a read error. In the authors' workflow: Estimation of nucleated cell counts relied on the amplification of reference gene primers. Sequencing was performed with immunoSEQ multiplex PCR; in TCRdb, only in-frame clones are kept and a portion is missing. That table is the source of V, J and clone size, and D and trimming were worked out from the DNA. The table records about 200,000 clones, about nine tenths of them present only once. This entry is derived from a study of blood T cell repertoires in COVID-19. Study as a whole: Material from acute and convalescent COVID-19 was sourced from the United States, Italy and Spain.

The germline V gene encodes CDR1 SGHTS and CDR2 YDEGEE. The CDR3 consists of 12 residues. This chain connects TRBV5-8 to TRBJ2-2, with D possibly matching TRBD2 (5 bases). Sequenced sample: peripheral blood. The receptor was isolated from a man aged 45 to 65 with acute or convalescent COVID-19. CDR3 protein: CASSLLLRGAVF. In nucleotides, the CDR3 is TGTGCCAGCAGCTTACTTTTACGGGGAGCTGTTTTT. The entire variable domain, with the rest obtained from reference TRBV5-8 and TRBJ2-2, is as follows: EAGVTQSPTHLIKTRGQQATLRCSPISGHTSVYWYQQALGLGLQFLLWYDEGEERNRGNFPPRFSGRQFPNYSSELNVNALELEDSALYLCASSLLLRGAVFGEGSRLTVL.